This paragraph reports one T cell receptor (beta chain). This clonotype was recorded many times. Its antigen is currently not known. No clone much larger than this one lies a single base away; base qualities are absent. As encoded in the germline V gene, CDR1 is SGHVS while CDR2 is FQNEAQ. V gives up 5 bases and J gives up 10 bases, and the segment between their germline ends measures 9 bases. The CDR3 measures 11 amino acids from cysteine to phenylalanine. The retained sequence is limited to the CDR3, 33 bases, with the frame set at the first base. This sample was taken from a study of human T cells and chemical hapten exposure (TCRdb year 2021). Describing the broader study: For sensitization, 2% DPC in acetone was applied to an approximately 2 cm by approximately 2 cm area of upper inner arm skin. Throughout the study period of 20 to 30 weeks, patients also received therapeutic DPC doses to the scalp every week. Patch testing was done on the upper back using Finn chambers containing 0.01% DPC, and results were scored after 6 days according to International Contact Dermatitis Research Group standards. Alopecia areata with under or over 50% scalp involvement, alopecia totalis and alopecia universalis were represented in the patient cohort, which was mostly female. The libraries were sequenced as a pool, and the TCR yield per sample differed mostly because of small variations in library volumes within the pool. In alopecia patients, the study followed how the peripheral blood TCR repertoire changed in vivo over primary and secondary sensitization to diphenylcyclopropenone (DPC), a hapten. Blood was sampled from patients pre-sensitization (week 0) and at 2, 6 and about 24 weeks after DPC sensitization. Blood for TCR sequencing was provided by twenty-nine alopecia patients at one to four time points (pre-sensitization, 2, 6 and 24 weeks). Study-wide conclusions, independent of this receptor: The number of TCRs above 1 in 1000 frequency did not change with DPC sensitization; there was no evidence of global repertoire structure alterations. Patch test score correlated positively with the number of PT1 expanded TCRs, reaching significance at thresholds 8, 16 and 32 but not at 4. Alopecia, a presumed autoimmune disease, was present in all patients, so the immune response of the patients might differ from that of healthy individuals. Compared with pre-sensitization or healthy control sets, expanded TCRs formed significantly more large CDR3 similarity clusters, which is consistent with antigen-driven responses. After repeated subsampling, the strength of the expansion versus patch-test correlation and the threshold at which it became significant changed.

The library was generated by RACE. Sequencing was carried out with a NextSeq 500. Library preparation attached unique molecular identifiers to individual cDNA molecules for quantitative, reproducible TCR counting. Both TCR alpha and TCR beta chains were sequenced from each blood RNA sample. Under the source paper's analysis protocol: A median of about 89,000 TCRs per sample was observed, with a range of about 23,224 to 700,000. The Decombinator software suite was used to annotate the V, J and CDR3 of the TCR reads. To make PS versus PT1 abundance plots, every sample was subsampled to the same number of TCRs (28,000). Expanded TCRs were defined as absent before sensitization and observed at least eight times at the 2-week time point. The public reads were run again by TCRdb, first through fastp at Q25 and then through MiXCR, and only productive beta chains were kept. For every CDR3 protein sequence, its rows merge into one entry that carries the most common genes and DNA. The V and J calls here are based on TCRdb, not the publication. The sample records about 40,000 distinct CDR3 sequences, less than 4% of which are singletons. The top ten clones comprise approximately 6.7% of the sample.

What this sample's time point label stands for: patch test 2, 6 weeks after DPC sensitization. This specimen's treatment or condition label, per the study, means: therapeutic diphenylcyclopropenone sensitization with weekly scalp DPC. Blood at each patch-test visit was drawn before the patch test was applied. To be eligible, patients had to be aged 18 to 70, diagnosed with alopecia and judged suitable for DPC therapy, while pregnant patients were excluded. Total RNA was extracted from unfractionated whole blood collected in Tempus Blood RNA tubes. The receptor chain draws on TRBV7-8 and TRBJ2-1; the D gene cannot be resolved reliably. The sequence was obtained from a man aged 35 to 55 with alopecia areata. Some clones in this sample may be carry-over from other donors' samples. The sample was whole blood, taken in connection with sensitization to the hapten diphenylcyclopropenone (DPC). The DNA is as follows: TGTGCCAGCAGCCCCGTAAGGGAGCAGTTCTTC. It is translated as CASSPVREQFF.